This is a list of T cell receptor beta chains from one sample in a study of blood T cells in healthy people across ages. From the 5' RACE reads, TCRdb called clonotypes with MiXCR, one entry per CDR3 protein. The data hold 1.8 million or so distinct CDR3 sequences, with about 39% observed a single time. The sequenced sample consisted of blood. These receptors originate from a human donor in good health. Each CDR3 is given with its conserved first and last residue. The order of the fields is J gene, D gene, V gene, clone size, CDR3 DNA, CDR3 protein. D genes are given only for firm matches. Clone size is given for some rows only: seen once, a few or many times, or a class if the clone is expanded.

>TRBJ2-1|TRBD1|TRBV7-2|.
TGTGCCAGCAGCTCAAAGGGGACAGGAGCCTACAATGAGCAGTTCTTC
CASSSKGTGAYNEQFF
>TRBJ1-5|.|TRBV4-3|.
TGCGCCAGCAGCCCACACAGTAGCAATCAGCCCCAGCATTTT
CASSPHSSNQPQHF
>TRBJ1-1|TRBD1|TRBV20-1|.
TGCAGTGCTTCTTTACCGGACAGGAACACTGAAGTTTTCTTT
CSASLPDRNTEVFF
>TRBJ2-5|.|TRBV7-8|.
TGTGCCAGCAGCGCACACCGGGACTCAAAAGAGACCCAGTACTTC
CASSAHRDSKETQYF
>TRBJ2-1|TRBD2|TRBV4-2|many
TGTGCCAGCAGCCCCTTTGGCGGGGGGGCCTATGAGCAGTTCTTC
CASSPFGGGAYEQFF
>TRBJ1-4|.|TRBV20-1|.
TGCAGTGTCGGGAGGGTGGACGGTGAGAAACTGTTTTTT
CSVGRVDGEKLFF
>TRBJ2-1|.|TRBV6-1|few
TGTGCCAGCAGCGGGCAGGGATTCTACAATGAGCAGTTCTTC
CASSGQGFYNEQFF
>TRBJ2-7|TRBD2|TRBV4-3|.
TGCGCCAGCAGCCTACAGCTAGCGGGGGGGCAAGACGAGCAGTACTTC
CASSLQLAGGQDEQYF
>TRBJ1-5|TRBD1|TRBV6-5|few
TGTGCCAGCAGTTCTAGGGGGACAGCTTATCAGCCCCAGCATTTT
CASSSRGTAYQPQHF
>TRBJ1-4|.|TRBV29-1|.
TGCAGCGTTGTGGGAGGGGCAACTAATAAAAAACTGTTTTTT
CSVVGGATNKKLFF
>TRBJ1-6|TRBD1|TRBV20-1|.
TGCAGTGCTAGACCCGGGACAGGGAGCTCCTATAATTCACCCCTCCACTTT
CSARPGTGSSYNSPLHF
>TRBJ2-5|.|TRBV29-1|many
TGCAGCGTTGGGGATCAAACAGGTCAAGAGACCCAGTACTTC
CSVGDQTGQETQYF
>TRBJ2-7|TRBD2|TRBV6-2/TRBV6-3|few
TGTGCCAGCAGTTATATGGGACTAGAGGCCGAGCAGTACTTC
CASSYMGLEAEQYF
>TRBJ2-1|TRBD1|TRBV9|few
TGTGCCAGCAGCGCGGACAGGGGCAATGAGCAGTTCTTC
CASSADRGNEQFF
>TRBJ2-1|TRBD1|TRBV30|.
TGTGCCTTGACCACCGGGACAGGGTCCTACAATGAGCAGTTCTTC
CALTTGTGSYNEQFF
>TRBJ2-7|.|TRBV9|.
TGTGCCAGCAGCGTAGACGCAGGACCCTACGAGCAGTACTTC
CASSVDAGPYEQYF
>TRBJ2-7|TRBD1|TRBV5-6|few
TGTGCCAGCAGCCCTATGACAGGGAGCTACGAGCAGTACTTC
CASSPMTGSYEQYF